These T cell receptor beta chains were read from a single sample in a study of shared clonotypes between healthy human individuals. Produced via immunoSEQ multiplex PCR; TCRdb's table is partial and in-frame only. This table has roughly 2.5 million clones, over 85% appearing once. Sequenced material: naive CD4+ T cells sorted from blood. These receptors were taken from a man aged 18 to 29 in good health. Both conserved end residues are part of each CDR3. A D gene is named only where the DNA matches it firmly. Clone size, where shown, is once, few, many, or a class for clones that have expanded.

CDR3 protein: CAWSVWGHEQYF; CDR3 DNA: TGTGCCTGGAGCGTTTGGGGCCACGAGCAGTACTTC; clone size: NA; V gene: TRBV30; J gene: TRBJ2-7; D gene: NA
CDR3 protein: CASSPSVRGYQPQHF; CDR3 DNA: TGTGCCAGCAGTCCTTCCGTTAGGGGGTATCAGCCCCAGCATTTT; clone size: NA; V gene: TRBV28; J gene: TRBJ1-5; D gene: NA
CDR3 protein: CASSPTGEIYEQYF; CDR3 DNA: TGTGCCAGCAGCCCGACAGGAGAAATCTACGAGCAGTACTTC; clone size: NA; V gene: TRBV7-6; J gene: TRBJ2-7; D gene: NA
CDR3 protein: CASRPGTGGHEQYF; CDR3 DNA: TGTGCCAGCAGGCCCGGGACAGGGGGGCACGAGCAGTACTTC; clone size: NA; V gene: TRBV6-6; J gene: TRBJ2-7; D gene: TRBD1
CDR3 protein: CASSLGLNYGYTF; CDR3 DNA: TGTGCCAGCAGTTTGGGCCTTAACTATGGCTACACCTTC; clone size: NA; V gene: TRBV28; J gene: TRBJ1-2; D gene: NA
CDR3 protein: CATDRNDNEQFF; CDR3 DNA: TGTGCCACCGATCGGAATGACAATGAGCAGTTCTTC; clone size: NA; V gene: TRBV7-4; J gene: TRBJ2-1; D gene: NA
CDR3 protein: CASSQSRRGLQPQHF; CDR3 DNA: TGTGCCAGCAGCCAATCGAGGAGGGGCCTTCAGCCCCAGCATTTT; clone size: few; V gene: TRBV16; J gene: TRBJ1-5; D gene: NA
CDR3 protein: CASSLLGLAGGKETQYF; CDR3 DNA: TGCGCCAGCAGCTTGTTGGGACTAGCGGGGGGAAAAGAGACCCAGTACTTC; clone size: NA; V gene: TRBV5-1; J gene: TRBJ2-5; D gene: TRBD2
CDR3 protein: CASSLVLQGRGGYTF; CDR3 DNA: TGTGCCAGCAGCTTAGTCCTTCAGGGGAGAGGAGGCTACACCTTC; clone size: NA; V gene: TRBV7-9; J gene: TRBJ1-2; D gene: NA
CDR3 protein: CASTPSGTAPNYGYTF; CDR3 DNA: TGTGCCAGCACCCCCTCCGGGACAGCGCCTAACTATGGCTACACCTTC; clone size: NA; V gene: TRBV5-4; J gene: TRBJ1-2; D gene: TRBD1
CDR3 protein: CASMRAASGNTIYF; CDR3 DNA: TGTGCCAGCATGCGGGCAGCCTCTGGAAACACCATATATTTT; clone size: NA; V gene: TRBV11-2; J gene: TRBJ1-3; D gene: NA
CDR3 protein: CAWIGRRRLAFF; CDR3 DNA: TGTGCCTGGATCGGGCGAAGACGGTTGGCTTTCTTT; clone size: NA; V gene: TRBV30; J gene: TRBJ1-1; D gene: NA
CDR3 protein: CASSGGGAAQYF; CDR3 DNA: TGTGCCAGCAGTGGAGGGGGGGCGGCGCAGTACTTC; clone size: NA; V gene: TRBV6-1; J gene: TRBJ2-7; D gene: NA
CDR3 protein: CASSPENRVMTEAFF; CDR3 DNA: TGTGCCAGCTCACCTGAGAACAGGGTTATGACTGAAGCTTTCTTT; clone size: NA; V gene: TRBV18; J gene: TRBJ1-1; D gene: NA
CDR3 protein: CASSPGAGGANVLTF; CDR3 DNA: TGTGCCAGCAGCCCGGGGGCGGGAGGGGCCAACGTCCTGACTTTC; clone size: NA; V gene: TRBV7-2; J gene: TRBJ2-6; D gene: NA
CDR3 protein: CASSSTLDGLGANVLTF; CDR3 DNA: TGTGCCAGTAGTAGCACCTTGGACGGTTTAGGGGCCAACGTCCTGACTTTC; clone size: NA; V gene: TRBV19; J gene: TRBJ2-6; D gene: NA
CDR3 protein: CAWREGNSYEQYF; CDR3 DNA: TGTGCCTGGAGAGAGGGGAACTCCTACGAGCAGTACTTC; clone size: NA; V gene: TRBV30; J gene: TRBJ2-7; D gene: NA
CDR3 protein: CASSFGLPNTGELFF; CDR3 DNA: TGTGCCAGCAGCTTCGGACTTCCTAACACCGGGGAGCTGTTTTTT; clone size: NA; V gene: TRBV7-6; J gene: TRBJ2-2; D gene: NA
CDR3 protein: CASSIGGRATNYGYTF; CDR3 DNA: TGTGCCAGTAGTATTGGAGGTCGGGCCACTAACTATGGCTACACCTTC; clone size: NA; V gene: TRBV19; J gene: TRBJ1-2; D gene: NA
CDR3 protein: CASSLQRSETQYF; CDR3 DNA: TGTGCCAGCAGCTTGCAGAGGTCAGAGACCCAGTACTTC; clone size: NA; V gene: TRBV5-6; J gene: TRBJ2-5; D gene: NA
CDR3 protein: CASSPVGALNTGELFF; CDR3 DNA: TGTGCCAGCTCACCTGTCGGGGCCTTGAACACCGGGGAGCTGTTTTTT; clone size: NA; V gene: TRBV18; J gene: TRBJ2-2; D gene: NA
CDR3 protein: CASIRAGGTDTQYF; CDR3 DNA: TGTGCCAGCATTAGAGCGGGGGGCACAGATACGCAGTATTTT; clone size: NA; V gene: TRBV6-1; J gene: TRBJ2-3; D gene: TRBD2
CDR3 protein: CASSLTIKGANVLTF; CDR3 DNA: TGTGCCAGTAGTCTAACAATTAAGGGGGCCAACGTCCTGACTTTC; clone size: NA; V gene: TRBV19; J gene: TRBJ2-6; D gene: NA
CDR3 protein: CASSLALGNNSPLHF; CDR3 DNA: TGTGCCAGCAGCTTAGCGTTAGGTAACAATTCACCCCTCCACTTT; clone size: NA; V gene: TRBV7-8; J gene: TRBJ1-6; D gene: NA
CDR3 protein: CASSFGGGYNEQFF; CDR3 DNA: TGTGCCAGCAGTTTTGGTGGGGGTTACAATGAGCAGTTCTTC; clone size: NA; V gene: TRBV28; J gene: TRBJ2-1; D gene: NA
CDR3 protein: CATSTKGQGKSYEQYF; CDR3 DNA: TGTGCCACCAGCACGAAAGGACAGGGGAAGAGTTACGAGCAGTACTTC; clone size: NA; V gene: TRBV15; J gene: TRBJ2-7; D gene: TRBD1
CDR3 protein: CASSKEADSNIYGYTF; CDR3 DNA: TGTGCCAGCAGCAAAGAGGCGGACAGCAACATCTATGGCTACACCTTC; clone size: NA; V gene: TRBV21-1; J gene: TRBJ1-2; D gene: NA
CDR3 protein: CASSFDANYEQYF; CDR3 DNA: TGTGCCAGCAGCTTTGATGCCAACTACGAGCAGTACTTC; clone size: NA; V gene: TRBV7-9; J gene: TRBJ2-7; D gene: NA
CDR3 protein: CASSLDDIRAWNTYEQYF; CDR3 DNA: TGTGCCAGCAGCTTAGATGATATCAGGGCGTGGAATACCTACGAGCAGTACTTC; clone size: NA; V gene: TRBV11-2; J gene: TRBJ2-7; D gene: NA
CDR3 protein: CASSGHTNTEAFF; CDR3 DNA: TGTGCCAGCAGTGGACACACGAACACTGAAGCTTTCTTT; clone size: NA; V gene: TRBV6-1; J gene: TRBJ1-1; D gene: NA
CDR3 protein: CASSETASGTKDPYF; CDR3 DNA: TGTGCCAGCAGTGAAACGGCTAGCGGGACCAAAGATCCGTACTTC; clone size: NA; V gene: TRBV2; J gene: TRBJ2-7; D gene: TRBD2
CDR3 protein: CASSLWRNSPLHF; CDR3 DNA: TGTGCCAGCAGTTTATGGCGTAATTCACCCCTCCACTTT; clone size: NA; V gene: TRBV27; J gene: TRBJ1-6; D gene: NA
CDR3 protein: CASSGTSGSPGEQFF; CDR3 DNA: TGTGCCAGCAGTGGGACTAGCGGGAGTCCGGGTGAGCAGTTCTTC; clone size: NA; V gene: TRBV2; J gene: TRBJ2-1; D gene: TRBD2
CDR3 protein: CASSYTASAEQFF; CDR3 DNA: TGTGCCAGCAGTTACACCGCCAGCGCGGAGCAGTTCTTC; clone size: NA; V gene: TRBV6-5; J gene: TRBJ2-1; D gene: NA
CDR3 protein: CASSKDPYGQNTEAFF; CDR3 DNA: TGTGCCAGCAGCAAAGACCCCTATGGACAGAACACTGAAGCTTTCTTT; clone size: NA; V gene: TRBV21-1; J gene: TRBJ1-1; D gene: NA
CDR3 protein: CASSSPGQGRVYATNEKLFF; CDR3 DNA: TGTGCCAGCAGCTCACCGGGACAGGGGCGCGTATATGCAACTAATGAAAAACTGTTTTTT; clone size: NA; V gene: TRBV7-3; J gene: TRBJ1-4; D gene: TRBD1
CDR3 protein: CASSFTGTDTEAFF; CDR3 DNA: TGTGCCAGCAGCTTTACCGGGACAGACACTGAAGCTTTCTTT; clone size: NA; V gene: TRBV11-2; J gene: TRBJ1-1; D gene: TRBD1
CDR3 protein: CAWSPQTNSPLHF; CDR3 DNA: TGTGCCTGGAGTCCACAGACCAATTCACCCCTCCACTTT; clone size: few; V gene: TRBV30; J gene: TRBJ1-6; D gene: NA
CDR3 protein: CASSLRKITDTQYF; CDR3 DNA: TGTGCCAGCAGCTTGAGGAAAATCACAGATACGCAGTATTTT; clone size: once; V gene: TRBV11-2; J gene: TRBJ2-3; D gene: NA
CDR3 protein: CASSKVDSGEHGQYF; CDR3 DNA: TGTGCCAGCAGCAAAGTGGACAGCGGGGAGCATGGGCAGTATTTT; clone size: NA; V gene: TRBV21-1; J gene: TRBJ2-3; D gene: NA
CDR3 protein: CASTRTSGGISTDTQYF; CDR3 DNA: TGTGCCAGCACCAGGACTAGCGGGGGGATTAGCACAGATACGCAGTATTTT; clone size: NA; V gene: TRBV2; J gene: TRBJ2-3; D gene: TRBD2